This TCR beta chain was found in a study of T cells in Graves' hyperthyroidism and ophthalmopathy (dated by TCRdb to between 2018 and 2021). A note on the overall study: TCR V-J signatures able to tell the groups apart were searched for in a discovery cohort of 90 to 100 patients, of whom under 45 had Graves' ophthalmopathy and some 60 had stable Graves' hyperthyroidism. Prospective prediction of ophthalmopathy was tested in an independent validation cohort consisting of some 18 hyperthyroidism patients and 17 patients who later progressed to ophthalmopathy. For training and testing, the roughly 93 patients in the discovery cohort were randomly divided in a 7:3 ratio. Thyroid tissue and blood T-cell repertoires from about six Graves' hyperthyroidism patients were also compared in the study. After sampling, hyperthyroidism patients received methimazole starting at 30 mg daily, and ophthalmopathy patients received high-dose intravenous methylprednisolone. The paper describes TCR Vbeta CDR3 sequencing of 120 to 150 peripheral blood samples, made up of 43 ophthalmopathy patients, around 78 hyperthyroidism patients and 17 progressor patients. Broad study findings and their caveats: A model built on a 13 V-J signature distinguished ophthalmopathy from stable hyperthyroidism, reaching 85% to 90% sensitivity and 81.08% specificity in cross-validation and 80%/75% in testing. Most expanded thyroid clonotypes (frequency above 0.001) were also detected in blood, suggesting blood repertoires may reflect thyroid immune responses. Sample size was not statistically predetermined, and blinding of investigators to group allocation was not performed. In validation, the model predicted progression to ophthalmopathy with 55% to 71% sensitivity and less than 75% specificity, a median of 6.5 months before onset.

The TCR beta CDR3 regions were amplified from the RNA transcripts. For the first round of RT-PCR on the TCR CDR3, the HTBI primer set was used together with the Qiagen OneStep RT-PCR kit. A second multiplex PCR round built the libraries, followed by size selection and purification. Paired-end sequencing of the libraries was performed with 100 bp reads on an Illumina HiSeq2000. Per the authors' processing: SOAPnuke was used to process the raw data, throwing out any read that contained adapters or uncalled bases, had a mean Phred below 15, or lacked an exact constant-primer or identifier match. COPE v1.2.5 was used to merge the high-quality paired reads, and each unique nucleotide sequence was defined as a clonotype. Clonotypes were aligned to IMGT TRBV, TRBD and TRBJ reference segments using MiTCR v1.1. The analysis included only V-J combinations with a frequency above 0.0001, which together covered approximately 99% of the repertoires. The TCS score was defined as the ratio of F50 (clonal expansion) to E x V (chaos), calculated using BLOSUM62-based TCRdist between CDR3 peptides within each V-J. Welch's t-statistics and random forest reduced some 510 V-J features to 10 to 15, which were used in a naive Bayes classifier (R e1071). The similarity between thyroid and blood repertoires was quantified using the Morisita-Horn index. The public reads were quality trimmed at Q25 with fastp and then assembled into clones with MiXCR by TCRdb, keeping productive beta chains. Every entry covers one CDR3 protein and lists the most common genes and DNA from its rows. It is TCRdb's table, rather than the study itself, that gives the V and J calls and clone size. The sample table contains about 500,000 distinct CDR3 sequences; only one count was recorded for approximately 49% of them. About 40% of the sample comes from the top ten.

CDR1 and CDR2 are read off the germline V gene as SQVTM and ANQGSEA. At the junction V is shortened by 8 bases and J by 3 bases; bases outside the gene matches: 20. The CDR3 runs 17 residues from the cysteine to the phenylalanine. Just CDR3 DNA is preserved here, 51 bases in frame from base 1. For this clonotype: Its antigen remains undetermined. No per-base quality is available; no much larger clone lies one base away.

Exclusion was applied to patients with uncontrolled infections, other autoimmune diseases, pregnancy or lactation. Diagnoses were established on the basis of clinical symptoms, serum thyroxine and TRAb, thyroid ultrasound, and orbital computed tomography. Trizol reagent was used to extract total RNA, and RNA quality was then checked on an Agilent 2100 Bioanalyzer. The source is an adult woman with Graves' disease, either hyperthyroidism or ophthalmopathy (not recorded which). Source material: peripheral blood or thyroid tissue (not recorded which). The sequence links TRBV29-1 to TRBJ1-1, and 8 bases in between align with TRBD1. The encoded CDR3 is CSQGILRTGTRHTEAFF. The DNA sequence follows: TGCAGCCAAGGAATACTGCGGACAGGGACACGACACACTGAAGCTTTCTTT.